The rows below give T cell receptor beta chains drawn from one sample of a study of cytomegalovirus exposure and HLA in healthy donors. Data came from immunoSEQ multiplex PCR; TCRdb stores just in-frame clones and leaves some out. The table has 130,000 to 150,000 clones, 76% seen once. The specimen was PBMCs. The receptors were gathered from a man younger than 30 in good health and CMV-seronegative. The CDR3 runs from the conserved cysteine through the conserved F or W. The D gene is left open where the match is weak. The size entry is marked missing in some rows and otherwise reads once, few, many or a size class.

J | V | D | size | CDR3 | DNA
TRBJ1-2 | TRBV10-3 | - | - | CAISFDQPTGPTPPMLGYTF | TGTGCCATCAGTTTCGACCAACCGACAGGCCCCACGCCCCCTATGCTTGGCTACACCTTC
TRBJ1-2 | TRBV5-1 | - | - | CASSPTETAYYGYTF | TGCGCCAGCAGCCCCACTGAGACAGCCTACTATGGCTACACCTTC
TRBJ1-1 | TRBV9 | TRBD1 | once | CASSGTRGRGAFF | TGTGCCAGCAGCGGGACCAGGGGGCGAGGGGCTTTCTTT
TRBJ2-1 | TRBV11-2 | - | - | CASRHHGVSFYNEQFF | TGTGCCAGCAGACACCACGGGGTGTCCTTCTACAATGAGCAGTTCTTC
TRBJ2-3 | TRBV19 | TRBD2 | - | CASSALGGVADTQYF | TGTGCCAGTAGTGCACTGGGGGGGGTTGCAGATACGCAGTATTTT
TRBJ1-1 | TRBV7-3 | - | - | CASSTGSGDGTEAFF | TGTGCCAGCAGCACCGGCTCAGGGGATGGCACTGAAGCTTTCTTT
TRBJ1-3 | TRBV28 | - | - | CASSYRNTIYF | TGTGCCAGCAGTTACAGAAACACCATATATTTT
TRBJ2-1 | TRBV10-3 | - | - | CAISATYNEQFF | TGTGCCATCAGTGCAACCTACAATGAGCAGTTCTTC
TRBJ2-3 | TRBV29-1 | - | - | CSVEVTEVGTQYF | TGCAGCGTTGAAGTCACGGAGGTGGGTACGCAGTATTTT
TRBJ1-2 | TRBV2 | TRBD1 | few | CASRAGTGAGYTF | TGTGCCAGCAGGGCCGGGACAGGGGCTGGCTACACCTTC
TRBJ2-7 | TRBV5-1 | TRBD1 | once | CASSRQGHEQYF | TGCGCCAGCAGCAGACAGGGCCACGAGCAGTACTTC
TRBJ1-2 | TRBV6-6 | TRBD1 | - | CASSYPAQGANYGYTF | TGTGCCAGCAGTTACCCCGCACAGGGGGCTAACTATGGCTACACCTTC
TRBJ1-4 | TRBV15 | - | - | CATSRDKTADATNEKLFF | TGTGCCACCAGCAGAGACAAGACAGCAGATGCAACTAATGAAAAACTGTTTTTT
TRBJ1-2 | TRBV11-2 | - | - | CASNRDNSNYGYTF | TGTGCCAGCAATCGGGACAACTCTAACTATGGCTACACCTTC
TRBJ2-3 | TRBV4-1 | TRBD2 | - | CASSHGTSGGANTQYF | TGCGCCAGCAGCCATGGAACTAGCGGGGGGGCAAATACGCAGTATTTT
TRBJ2-7 | TRBV6-1 | TRBD2 | once | CASSGLAGVSSYEQYF | TGTGCCAGCAGTGGTTTAGCGGGAGTGAGCTCCTACGAGCAGTACTTC
TRBJ2-5 | TRBV2 | - | few | CASRDSVVFQETQYF | TGTGCCAGCAGGGACAGTGTAGTATTCCAAGAGACCCAGTACTTC
TRBJ1-1 | TRBV28 | - | - | CASSPPQGNTEAFF | TGTGCCAGCAGTCCTCCCCAGGGGAACACTGAAGCTTTCTTT
TRBJ1-3 | TRBV6-5 | - | - | CASSSGTRSGNTIYF | TGTGCCAGCAGTTCAGGGACACGCTCTGGAAACACCATATATTTT
TRBJ2-5 | TRBV7-2 | TRBD2 | - | CASSLFGGRETQYF | TGTGCCAGCAGCTTATTCGGCGGGAGAGAGACCCAGTACTTC
TRBJ2-1 | TRBV7-2 | TRBD2 | - | CASSFLAGGGYNEQFF | TGTGCCAGCAGCTTTTTAGCGGGAGGGGGGTACAATGAGCAGTTCTTC
TRBJ2-7 | TRBV18 | TRBD1 | few | CASSRRQGVYEQYF | TGTGCCAGCTCAAGGAGACAGGGCGTCTACGAGCAGTACTTC
TRBJ2-7 | TRBV10-1 | TRBD1 | - | CASSEYFGTGGSYEQYF | TGCGCCAGCAGTGAGTACTTCGGGACAGGGGGTTCCTACGAGCAGTACTTC
TRBJ2-7 | TRBV10-3 | TRBD2 | - | CAISAGVAGGPGSEQYF | TGTGCCATCAGTGCAGGAGTAGCGGGGGGGCCGGGTTCCGAGCAGTACTTC
TRBJ2-7 | TRBV19 | - | - | CASQLYEQYF | TGTGCCAGCCAACTTTACGAGCAGTACTTC
TRBJ2-1 | TRBV7-3 | - | - | CASSSTRSVDEQFF | TGTGCCAGCAGCTCTACGCGGAGTGTCGATGAGCAGTTCTTC
TRBJ1-2 | TRBV6-5 | TRBD1 | - | CASSPDRDYGYTF | TGTGCCAGCAGCCCGGACAGGGACTATGGCTACACCTTC
TRBJ2-3 | TRBV6-5 | - | - | CASSYSSSPRDTQYF | TGTGCCAGCAGTTACTCGAGCTCCCCACGGGATACGCAGTATTTT
TRBJ2-6 | TRBV15 | - | - | CATSRDSGANVLTF | TGTGCCACCAGCCGGGACTCTGGGGCCAACGTCCTGACTTTC
TRBJ2-7 | TRBV4-1 | - | - | CASSQAQGTSYEQYF | TGCGCCAGCAGCCAAGCCCAGGGGACCTCCTACGAGCAGTACTTC
TRBJ1-5 | TRBV28 | - | - | CASGGAANQPQHF | TGTGCCAGCGGGGGGGCAGCCAATCAGCCCCAGCATTTT
TRBJ2-5 | TRBV5-4 | TRBD2 | - | CASSPGGSDQETQYF | TGTGCCAGCAGCCCGGGGGGGTCCGACCAAGAGACCCAGTACTTC
TRBJ2-1 | TRBV27 | TRBD1 | - | CASSLSLGQYDYNEQFF | TGTGCCAGCAGTTTATCCTTGGGACAGTATGACTACAATGAGCAGTTCTTC
TRBJ2-7 | TRBV7-3 | TRBD1 | once | CASSFSGQGTYEQYF | TGTGCCAGCAGCTTCAGCGGACAGGGGACCTACGAGCAGTACTTC
TRBJ2-7 | TRBV29-1 | - | - | CSAPGESSYEQYF | TGCAGCGCCCCGGGAGAGTCCTCCTACGAGCAGTACTTC
TRBJ2-7 | TRBV30 | TRBD1 | - | CAWSKQGVYEQYF | TGTGCCTGGAGTAAACAGGGGGTCTACGAGCAGTACTTC
TRBJ1-1 | TRBV15 | - | once | CATSRDRGSPNTEAFF | TGTGCCACCAGCAGAGATCGTGGCAGTCCGAACACTGAAGCTTTCTTT
TRBJ2-7 | TRBV27 | TRBD2 | - | CASSFSSGSLSYEQYF | TGTGCCAGCAGTTTTTCCAGCGGGAGCCTATCCTACGAGCAGTACTTC
TRBJ2-3 | TRBV7-2 | - | - | CASSFTGSTDTQYF | TGTGCCAGCAGCTTTACCGGGAGCACAGATACGCAGTATTTT
TRBJ1-1 | TRBV5-6 | - | - | CASRPGLPNTEAFF | TGTGCCAGCAGACCGGGACTCCCGAACACTGAAGCTTTCTTT
TRBJ2-5 | TRBV7-3 | TRBD1 | - | CASSLGQGTQETQYF | TGTGCCAGCAGCTTAGGACAGGGAACACAAGAGACCCAGTACTTC
TRBJ2-3 | TRBV9 | - | - | CASSVPRSRADTQYF | TGTGCCAGCAGCGTACCGCGTTCACGGGCAGATACGCAGTATTTT
TRBJ2-1 | TRBV9 | TRBD2 | few | CASSVGAGGPYNEQFF | TGTGCCAGCAGCGTAGGGGCGGGGGGACCGTACAATGAGCAGTTCTTC
TRBJ1-1 | TRBV30 | - | - | CAWSVRENTEAFF | TGTGCCTGGAGTGTACGAGAGAACACTGAAGCTTTCTTT
TRBJ2-7 | TRBV19 | TRBD2 | - | CASSTYGGKGYEQYF | TGTGCCAGTAGTACATACGGGGGGAAGGGCTACGAGCAGTACTTC
TRBJ2-5 | TRBV6-5 | - | once | CASSYSLGRETQYF | TGTGCCAGCAGTTACAGCCTAGGGAGGGAGACCCAGTACTTC
TRBJ1-5 | TRBV6-1 | - | - | CASSDRGSDQPQHF | TGTGCCAGCAGTGACAGGGGTAGTGATCAGCCCCAGCATTTT